These 6 T cell receptor beta chains came from one sample sequenced in a study of T cell responses to AZD1222 COVID-19 vaccine. Libraries were prepared by immunoSEQ multiplex PCR; TCRdb keeps only in-frame clonotypes and omits some of them. The repertoire holds tens of thousands of clones, more than 65% seen once, with 20% in the top ten. The specimen was peripheral blood, collected on day 0 of AZD1222 vaccination. The origin of the receptors is an adult in good health.

This clone was seen a single time. The V and J genes are TRBV5-5 and TRBJ2-3; D ambiguous. The V gene's germline CDR1 is SGHKS and CDR2 YYEKEE (reference sequence). The V end was cut by 1 base, the J end by 5 bases, with 8 bases between. The CDR3 is 13 amino acids. CDR3 nucleotides: TGTGCCAGCAGCTTGAGTATACGAGATACGCAGTATTTT. Its translation: CASSLSIRDTQYF.

Only one count was recorded for this clone. The chain carries TRBV28 and TRBJ2-4; the D call may be TRBD1 or TRBD2 (5 bases each). Germline CDR1 MDHEN, CDR2 SYDVKM. The V and J ends lost 3 bases and 6 bases respectively, with 6 bases between them. The CDR3 has 12 residues. The CDR3 DNA follows: TGTGCCAGCAGTTTGAGGGGAAACATTCAGTACTTC. Amino acids: CASSLRGNIQYF.

This sequence joins TRBV7-9 and TRBJ2-2; D uncertain. Trimming removed 1 base from V and 0 bases from J, with 9 bases in between. The V gene's germline CDR1 is SEHNR and CDR2 FQNEAQ (reference sequence). The CDR3 has 16 residues. The CDR3 DNA follows: TGTGCCAGCAGCTTAGGACAATTCGCGAACACCGGGGAGCTGTTTTTT. Translation: CASSLGQFANTGELFF.

CDR3 sequence (DNA): TGTGCCAGCAGTGAATTTGGAACAGGGGGGGATCGAGCTTTCTTT. The encoded protein is CASSEFGTGGDRAFF. The rearrangement links TRBV25-1 to TRBJ1-1; TRBD1 matches at 8 bases. The germline V gene has CDR1 MGHDK and CDR2 SYGVNS. V shed 1 base, J shed 10 bases, and the junction held 11 bases outside the gene matches. The CDR3 totals 15 residues.

The V and J genes are TRBV19 and TRBJ1-2; 10 bases map to TRBD1. CDR1 is LNHDA and CDR2 is SQIVND in the germline V gene (reference sequence). J was trimmed by 8 bases and V by 8 bases; bases with no gene match: 11. The CDR3 is made up of 14 amino acids. The CDR3 sequence is CASLPVGTGVGYTF. CDR3 coding DNA: TGTGCCAGTCTACCCGTAGGGACAGGGGTCGGCTACACCTTC.

J is TRBJ1-1 and V is TRBV7-6; D is perhaps TRBD1 (5 bases). V lost 0 bases and J lost 3, with 11 bases in between. The CDR3 runs 15 residues. The germline V gene encodes CDR1 SGHVS and CDR2 FNYEAQ. This CDR3 is CASSLAWGGDTEAFF. For the CDR3, the DNA is TGTGCCAGCAGCTTAGCATGGGGCGGGGACACTGAAGCTTTCTTT.